These 14 T cell receptor beta chains share one sample of origin, sequenced in a study of T-cell memory formation after mild COVID-19. Each CDR3 protein is one row after TCRdb ran MiXCR on the 5' RACE reads. The table includes roughly 350,000 distinct CDR3 sequences, approximately 13% detected once. The sequencing input was PBMCs or a T cell subset sorted from them (not recorded which). Source of these receptors: a man in his late teens or twenties who had mild COVID-19 (a few samples of this study predate the infection). Cell type and time point are not known.

The CDR3 DNA reads TGTGCCAGCAGCGTAGAGGTAGACTTGAACACTGAAGCTTTCTTT. This translates into CASSVEVDLNTEAFF. The rearrangement joins TRBV9 to TRBJ1-1; no clear D. Trimming took off 0 bases at V and 0 bases at J, with 9 bases between the two ends. The CDR3 is 15 residues long. In germline, CDR1 is SGDLS, CDR2 YYNGEE.

Ten or more counts support this clonotype. The V gene is TRBV7-9, the J gene TRBJ2-3, with D possibly TRBD1 on 5 matching bases. Per the germline V gene, CDR1 is SEHNR and CDR2 is FQNEAQ (reference sequence). The CDR3 is made up of 14 amino acids. The V end lost 3 bases, the J end lost 4 bases, and 11 bases lay between the germline ends. The CDR3 reads CASSFRQGADTQYF. The CDR3 coding sequence is TGTGCCAGCAGCTTCCGGCAGGGCGCAGATACGCAGTATTTT. The whole variable domain, filled in from reference TRBV7-9 and TRBJ2-3, reads DTGVSQNPRHKITKRGQNVTFRCDPISEHNRLYWYRQTLGQGPEFLTYFQNEAQLEKSRLLSDRFSAERPKGSFSTLEIQRTEQGDSAMYLCASSFRQGADTQYFGPGTRLTVL.

The rearrangement uses TRBV27 and TRBJ2-1, with 13 bases that match TRBD2. The CDR3 has 15 amino acids. V was clipped by 6 bases and J by 8 bases; unmatched bases: 7. Germline assignment: CDR1 MNHEY and CDR2 SMNVEV (reference sequence). The chain's CDR3 is CASRKRTSGGHEQFF. CDR3 nucleotides: TGTGCCAGCAGAAAGCGGACTAGCGGGGGTCATGAGCAGTTCTTC.

J is TRBJ1-5 and V is TRBV7-2; no firm D call. V lost 5 bases, J lost 7 bases, and 6 bases lay in between. CDR1 and CDR2 (germline): SGHTA, FQGNSA. The CDR3 consists of 11 residues. The CDR3 sequence is CASSEGQPQHF. The CDR3 coding sequence is TGTGCCAGCAGCGAGGGCCAGCCCCAGCATTTT.

V gene TRBV9 combines with J gene TRBJ2-1, with 7 positions matching TRBD2. The V and J ends lost 5 bases and 8 bases, in that order; junction bases with no gene match: 10. Germline lookup yields CDR1 SGDLS and CDR2 YYNGEE. The CDR3 runs to 14 residues. CDR3 sequence reads: CASSWGGARDEQFF. As DNA, the CDR3 is TGTGCCAGCAGTTGGGGAGGGGCCCGGGATGAGCAGTTCTTC.

This clonotype was observed a handful of times. The rearrangement links TRBV18 to TRBJ1-3; D not resolved. Trimming shortened V by 3 bases and J by 3 bases, and 9 bases separated the two germline ends. CDR1 is KGHSH, CDR2 LQKENI, per germline. The CDR3 runs 14 residues. The CDR3 DNA follows: TGTGCCAGCTCACCCGCGACGGGTGGAAACACCATATATTTT. Residues: CASSPATGGNTIYF.

V usage is TRBV7-9 and J usage is TRBJ2-3; D is perhaps TRBD1 or TRBD2 (5 bases each). V lost 2 bases and J lost 5, with 17 bases in between. The CDR3 runs 16 residues. Germline V gives CDR1 SEHNR, CDR2 FQNEAQ (reference sequence). The DNA of the CDR3 is TGTGCCAGCAGCTTATCCCGGGACCTGAGGGGAGATACGCAGTATTTT. Protein sequence: CASSLSRDLRGDTQYF.

The chain is built from TRBV6-5 and TRBJ1-6; D is uncertain. CDR1 is MNHEY and CDR2 is SVGAGI in the germline V gene. V was shortened by 2 bases and J by 9 bases, with 14 bases between the two germline ends. The CDR3 spans 15 residues. CDR3: CASSYDASLGSPLHF. The CDR3, as DNA: TGTGCCAGCAGTTACGACGCTTCTCTTGGTTCACCCCTCCACTTT.

A few counts support this clonotype. This chain uses TRBV9 with TRBJ2-2; maybe TRBD2 (6 bases). The CDR3 runs to 15 residues. V lost 0 bases and J lost 0, with 6 bases in between. CDR1 and CDR2 from the germline V gene are SGDLS and YYNGEE. CDR3: CASSVGGANTGELFF. For the CDR3, the DNA is TGTGCCAGCAGCGTAGGGGGGGCGAACACCGGGGAGCTGTTTTTT.

In this sample, this clonotype turned up a few times. The genes are TRBV7-9 and TRBJ1-1, with TRBD1 matching 7 bases. V was pared by 5 bases and J by 5 bases, with 14 bases of the junction left unmatched. The CDR3 is made up of 16 amino acids. The germline gives CDR1 SEHNR, CDR2 FQNEAQ (reference sequence). The CDR3 bases are TGTGCCAGCAGCCCTGACAGGGATATCGCGTTAACTGAAGCTTTCTTT. Encoded protein: CASSPDRDIALTEAFF.

The chain couples TRBV27 to TRBJ2-7; 10 nucleotides line up with TRBD2. Germline CDR1 MNHEY, CDR2 SMNVEV (reference sequence). The CDR3 consists of 16 residues. Unmatched junction bases numbered 15, after V lost 6 bases and J lost 7 bases. As DNA, the CDR3 is TGTGCCAGCAGCCCGCTTACTAGCGGGGTTTTTGGGGAGCAGTACGTC. Residues: CASSPLTSGVFGEQYV.

The chain carries TRBV27 and TRBJ1-5; 9 bases agree with TRBD1. Losses at the gene ends were 3 bases for V and 5 bases for J; bases not matched to a gene: 2. The CDR3 totals 14 residues. Germline values: CDR1 MNHEY, CDR2 SMNVEV (reference sequence). The CDR3 DNA reads as TGTGCCAGCAGTTTCGGGACAGGGTATCAGCCCCAGCATTTT. As protein: CASSFGTGYQPQHF.

This clonotype was counted a few times. This rearrangement joins TRBV7-2 to TRBJ1-1, with TRBD1 matching 8 bases. The CDR3 consists of 15 residues. Germline CDR1 is SGHTA and CDR2 is FQGNSA. V gave up 4 bases and J gave up 10 bases; unmatched junction bases: 14. Here the CDR3 reads CASSSPGTGTTIAFF. The CDR3 DNA follows: TGTGCCAGCAGCTCTCCCGGGACAGGAACCACGATAGCTTTCTTT.

This clonotype was detected only a few times. This chain joins TRBV6-1 and TRBJ1-1; D gene uncertain. CDR1 and CDR2 from the germline V gene are MNHNS and SASEGT. The CDR3 extends over 14 amino acids. Trimming pared 2 bases from V and 4 bases from J, leaving 11 bases between. For the CDR3, the DNA is TGTGCCAGCAGTGAATTCGGTTCCGTCACTGAAGCTTTCTTT. Amino acid sequence: CASSEFGSVTEAFF.